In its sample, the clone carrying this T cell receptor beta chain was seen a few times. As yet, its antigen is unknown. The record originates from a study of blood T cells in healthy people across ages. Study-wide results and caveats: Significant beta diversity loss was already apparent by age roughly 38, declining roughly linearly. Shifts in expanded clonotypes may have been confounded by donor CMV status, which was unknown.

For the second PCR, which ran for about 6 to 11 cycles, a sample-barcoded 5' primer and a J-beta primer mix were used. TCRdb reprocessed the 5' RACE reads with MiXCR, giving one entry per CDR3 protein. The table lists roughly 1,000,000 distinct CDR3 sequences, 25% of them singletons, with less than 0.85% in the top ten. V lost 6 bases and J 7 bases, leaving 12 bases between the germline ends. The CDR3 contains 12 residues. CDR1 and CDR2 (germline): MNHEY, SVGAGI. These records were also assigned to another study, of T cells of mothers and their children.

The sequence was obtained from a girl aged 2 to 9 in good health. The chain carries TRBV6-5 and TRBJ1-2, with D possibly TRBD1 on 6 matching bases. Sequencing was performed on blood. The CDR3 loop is CASSQQGAGYTF. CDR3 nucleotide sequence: TGTGCCAGCAGCCAACAGGGTGCTGGCTACACCTTC.